This T cell receptor (beta chain) stems from a study of blood T cell repertoires in COVID-19. This CDR3 has 15 residues. V was shortened by 2 bases and J by 3 bases, with 11 bases between the two germline ends. Germline V gene data show CDR1 as MNHEY and CDR2 as SVGAGI. Clones were read by immunoSEQ multiplex PCR, and TCRdb kept only the in-frame ones, dropping some. Of almost 200,000 clones listed, around four fifths are singletons. The Seattle patients, enrolled during active infection, were followed longitudinally. The sequenced sample was peripheral blood. The V and J genes are TRBV6-5 and TRBJ2-1; tentative D call: TRBD2 (6 bases). The TCR originated in a man between 60 and 75 years old with COVID-19, enrolled during active disease. The CDR3 DNA follows: TGTGCCAGCAGTTACGGGCGGGGCCTCTACAATGAGCAGTTCTTC. This gives the protein CASSYGRGLYNEQFF.